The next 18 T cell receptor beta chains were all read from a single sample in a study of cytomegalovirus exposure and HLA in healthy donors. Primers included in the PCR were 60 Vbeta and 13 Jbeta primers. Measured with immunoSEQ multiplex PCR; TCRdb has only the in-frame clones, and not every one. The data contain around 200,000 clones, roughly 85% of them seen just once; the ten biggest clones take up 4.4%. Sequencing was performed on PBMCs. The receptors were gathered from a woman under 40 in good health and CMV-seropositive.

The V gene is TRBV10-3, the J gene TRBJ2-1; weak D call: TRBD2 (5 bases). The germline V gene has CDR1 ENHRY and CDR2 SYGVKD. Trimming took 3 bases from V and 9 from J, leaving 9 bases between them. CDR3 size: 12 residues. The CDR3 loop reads CAISDRRVEQFF. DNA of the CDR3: TGTGCCATCAGTGATAGGCGGGTTGAGCAGTTCTTC.

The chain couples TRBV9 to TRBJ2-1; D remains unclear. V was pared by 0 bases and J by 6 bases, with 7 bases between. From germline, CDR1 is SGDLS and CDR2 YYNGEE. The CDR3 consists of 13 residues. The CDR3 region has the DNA TGTGCCAGCAGCGTAGCCGGAGTCAATGAGCAGTTCTTC. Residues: CASSVAGVNEQFF. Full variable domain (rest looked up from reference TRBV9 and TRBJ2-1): DSGVTQTPKHLITATGQRVTLRCSPRSGDLSVYWYQQSLDQGLQFLIQYYNGEERAKGNILERFSAQQFPDLHSELNLSSLELGDSALYFCASSVAGVNEQFFGPGTRLTVL.

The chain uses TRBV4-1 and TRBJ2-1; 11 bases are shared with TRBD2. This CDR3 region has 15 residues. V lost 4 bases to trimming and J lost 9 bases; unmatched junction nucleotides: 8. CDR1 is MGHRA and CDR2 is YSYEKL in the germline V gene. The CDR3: CASSPTSGARGEQFF. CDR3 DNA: TGCGCCAGCAGCCCGACTAGCGGGGCGAGGGGTGAGCAGTTCTTC.

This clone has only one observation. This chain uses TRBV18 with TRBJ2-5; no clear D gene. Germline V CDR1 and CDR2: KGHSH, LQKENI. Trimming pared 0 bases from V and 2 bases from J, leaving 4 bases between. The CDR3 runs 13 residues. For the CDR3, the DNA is TGTGCCAGCTCACCACCGGAGCAAGAGACCCAGTACTTC. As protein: CASSPPEQETQYF. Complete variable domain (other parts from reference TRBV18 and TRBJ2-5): NAGVMQNPRHLVRRRGQEARLRCSPMKGHSHVYWYRQLPEEGLKFMVYLQKENIIDESGMPKERFSAEFPKEGPSILRIQQVVRGDSAAYFCASSPPEQETQYFGPGTRLLVL.

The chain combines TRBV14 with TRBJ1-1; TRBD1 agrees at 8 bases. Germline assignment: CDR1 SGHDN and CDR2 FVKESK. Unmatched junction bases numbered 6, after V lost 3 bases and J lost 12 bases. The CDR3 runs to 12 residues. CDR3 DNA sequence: TGTGCCAGCAGCCAGGACAGGGTGTTGCCTTTCTTT. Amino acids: CASSQDRVLPFF.

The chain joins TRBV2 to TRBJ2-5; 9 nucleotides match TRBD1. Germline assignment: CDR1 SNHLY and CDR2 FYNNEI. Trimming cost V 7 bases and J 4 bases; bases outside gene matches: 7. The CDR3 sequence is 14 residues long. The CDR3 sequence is CASTGQGMGETQYF. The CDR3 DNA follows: TGTGCCAGCACCGGACAGGGGATGGGAGAGACCCAGTACTTC. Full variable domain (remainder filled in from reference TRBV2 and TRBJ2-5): EPEVTQTPSHQVTQMGQEVILRCVPISNHLYFYWYRQILGQKVEFLVSFYNNEISEKSEIFDDQFSVERPDGSNFTLKIRSTKLEDSAMYFCASTGQGMGETQYFGPGTRLLVL.

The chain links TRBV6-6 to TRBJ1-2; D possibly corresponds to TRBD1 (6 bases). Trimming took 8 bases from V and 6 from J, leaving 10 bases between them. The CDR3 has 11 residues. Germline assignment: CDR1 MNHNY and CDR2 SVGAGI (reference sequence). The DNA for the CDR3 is TGTGCCAGCCGGACAGAGGATGGCTACACCTTC. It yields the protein CASRTEDGYTF.

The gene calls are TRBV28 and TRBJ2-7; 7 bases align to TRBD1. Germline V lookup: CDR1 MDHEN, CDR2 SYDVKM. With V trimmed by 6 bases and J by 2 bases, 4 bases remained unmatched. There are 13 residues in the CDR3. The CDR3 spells CASRGQSTYEQYF. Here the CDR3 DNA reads TGTGCCAGCAGGGGACAGAGTACCTACGAGCAGTACTTC.

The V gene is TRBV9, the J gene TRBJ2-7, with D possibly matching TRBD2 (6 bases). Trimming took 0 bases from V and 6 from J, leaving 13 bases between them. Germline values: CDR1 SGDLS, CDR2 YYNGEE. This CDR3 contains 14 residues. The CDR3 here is CASSVGLLGGEQYF. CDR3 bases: TGTGCCAGCAGCGTAGGGCTGTTGGGGGGCGAGCAGTACTTC.

The CDR3 DNA follows: TGTGCCAGCAGCCCCCAGGGGATTAGAGATGGCTACACCTTC. This sequence encodes CASSPQGIRDGYTF. The chain carries TRBV5-4 and TRBJ1-2; D possibly corresponds to TRBD1 (6 bases). Trimming left V 4 bases short and J 6 bases short, with 16 bases between. The CDR3 covers 14 residues. Germline CDR1 is SGHNT and CDR2 is YYREEE (reference sequence).

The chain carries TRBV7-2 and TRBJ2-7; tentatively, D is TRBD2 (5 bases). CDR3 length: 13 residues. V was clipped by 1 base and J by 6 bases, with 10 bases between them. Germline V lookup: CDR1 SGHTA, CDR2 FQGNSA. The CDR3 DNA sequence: TGTGCCAGCAGCTTAGGCGCGACTACCGAGCAGTACTTC. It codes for CASSLGATTEQYF.

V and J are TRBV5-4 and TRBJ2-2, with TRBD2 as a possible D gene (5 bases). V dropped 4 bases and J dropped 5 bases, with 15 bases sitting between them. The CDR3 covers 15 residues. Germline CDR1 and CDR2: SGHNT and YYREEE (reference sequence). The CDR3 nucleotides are TGTGCCAGCAGCACTGGACTGGCCCTGACCGGGGAGCTGTTTTTT. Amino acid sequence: CASSTGLALTGELFF. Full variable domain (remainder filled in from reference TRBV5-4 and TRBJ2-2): ETGVTQSPTHLIKTRGQQVTLRCSSQSGHNTVSWYQQALGQGPQFIFQYYREEENGRGNFPPRFSGLQFPNYSSELNVNALELDDSALYLCASSTGLALTGELFFGEGSRLTVL.

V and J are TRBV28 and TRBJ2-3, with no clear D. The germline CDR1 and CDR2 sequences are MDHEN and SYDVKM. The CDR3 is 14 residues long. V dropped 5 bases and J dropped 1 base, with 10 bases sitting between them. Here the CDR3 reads CASSLGLGTDTQYF. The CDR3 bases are TGTGCCAGCAGTCTCGGGTTGGGCACAGATACGCAGTATTTT.

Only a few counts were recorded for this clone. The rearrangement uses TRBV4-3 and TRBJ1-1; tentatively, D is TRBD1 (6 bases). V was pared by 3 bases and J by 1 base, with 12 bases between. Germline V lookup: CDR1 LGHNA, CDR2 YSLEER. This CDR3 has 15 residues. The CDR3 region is CASSHEQQGNTEAFF. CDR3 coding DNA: TGCGCCAGCAGCCATGAACAACAGGGGAACACTGAAGCTTTCTTT.

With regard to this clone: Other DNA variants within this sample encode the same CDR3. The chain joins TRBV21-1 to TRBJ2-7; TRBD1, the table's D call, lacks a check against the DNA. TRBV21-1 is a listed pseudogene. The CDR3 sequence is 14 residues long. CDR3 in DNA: TGTGCCAGCAGCAGGGGACAGGAGTCCTACGAGCAGTACTTC. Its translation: CASSRGQESYEQYF.

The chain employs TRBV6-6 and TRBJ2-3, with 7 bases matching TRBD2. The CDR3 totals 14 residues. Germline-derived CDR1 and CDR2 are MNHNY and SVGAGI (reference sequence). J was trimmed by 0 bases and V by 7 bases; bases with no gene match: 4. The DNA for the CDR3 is TGTGCCAGCAATTGGCGGGGGAGCACAGATACGCAGTATTTT. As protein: CASNWRGSTDTQYF.

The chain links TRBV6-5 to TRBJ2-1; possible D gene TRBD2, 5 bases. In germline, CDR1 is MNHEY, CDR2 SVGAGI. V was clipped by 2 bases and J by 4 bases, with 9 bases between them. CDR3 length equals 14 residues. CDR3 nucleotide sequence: TGTGCCAGCAGTTACGAGGACTCTTACAATGAGCAGTTCTTC. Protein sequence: CASSYEDSYNEQFF.

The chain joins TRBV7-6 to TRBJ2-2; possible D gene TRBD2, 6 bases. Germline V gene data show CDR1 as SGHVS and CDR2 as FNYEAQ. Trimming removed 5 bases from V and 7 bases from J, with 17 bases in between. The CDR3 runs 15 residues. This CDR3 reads CASSPSLGGIGELFF. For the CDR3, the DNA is TGTGCCAGCAGCCCCTCTCTCGGGGGAATCGGGGAGCTGTTTTTT.